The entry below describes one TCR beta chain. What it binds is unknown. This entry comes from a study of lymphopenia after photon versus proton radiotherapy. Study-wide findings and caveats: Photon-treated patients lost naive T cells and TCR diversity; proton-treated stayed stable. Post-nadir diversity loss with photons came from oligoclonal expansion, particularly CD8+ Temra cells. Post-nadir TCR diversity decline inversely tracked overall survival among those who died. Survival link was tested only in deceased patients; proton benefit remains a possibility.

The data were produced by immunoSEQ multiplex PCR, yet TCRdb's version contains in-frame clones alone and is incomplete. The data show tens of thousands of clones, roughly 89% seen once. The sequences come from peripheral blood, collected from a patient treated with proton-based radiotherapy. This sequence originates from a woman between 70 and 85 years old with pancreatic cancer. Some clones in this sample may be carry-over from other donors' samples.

This chain's CDR3 is CASSLSGTGTDTQYF. The CDR3 bases are TGTGCCAGCAGCTTAAGCGGGACTGGAACAGATACGCAGTATTTT. The chain has TRBV7-9 and TRBJ2-3; TRBD2 matches 7 bases. Losses at the gene ends were 2 bases for V and 3 bases for J; bases not matched to a gene: 5. The CDR3 extends over 15 amino acids. Looked up from germline, CDR1 is SEHNR and CDR2 is FQNEAQ (reference sequence). The complete variable domain, with remaining parts taken from reference TRBV7-9 and TRBJ2-3, reads DTGVSQNPRHKITKRGQNVTFRCDPISEHNRLYWYRQTLGQGPEFLTYFQNEAQLEKSRLLSDRFSAERPKGSFSTLEIQRTEQGDSAMYLCASSLSGTGTDTQYFGPGTRLTVL.